This T cell receptor beta chain was recorded in a study of Ad26.COV2.S vaccination and SARS-CoV-2 variants. Described treatment: some 20 received Ad26.COV2.S at low or high dose, single or two shots; 5 received placebo; per-sample allocation not given. The investigators took samples on day 63 after the first vaccine or placebo injection. V was pared by 4 bases and J by 3 bases, with 9 bases between. Germline loops: CDR1 SGHAT, CDR2 FQNNGV. CDR3 length: 13 residues. Assay used: immunoSEQ multiplex PCR; TCRdb lists only in-frame clones, some missing. The sample holds fewer than 800,000 clones, more than 80% seen once.

This chain links TRBV11-2 with TRBJ1-2, with D unresolved. The sequence came from a person aged 18-65 years who received the Ad26.COV2.S COVID-19 vaccine or a placebo. The source material was peripheral blood, sampled in a trial of Ad26.COV2.S vaccine versus placebo. CDR3 in amino acids: CASSSISYYGYTF. CDR3 nucleotide sequence: TGTGCCAGCAGCTCCATCAGCTACTATGGCTACACCTTC.